The text below deals with one T cell receptor beta chain. The method was immunoSEQ multiplex PCR; TCRdb's version includes in-frame clones alone and lacks a portion of them. Among roughly 150,000 clones, 70% to 90% were seen once, and the ten largest hold around 3%. The record originates from a study of blood T cell repertoires in COVID-19. The length of the CDR3 is 12 residues. CDR1 is SEHNR, CDR2 FQNEAQ, per germline (reference sequence). V lost 3 bases and J lost 8, with 7 bases in between. This chain joins TRBV7-9 and TRBJ1-4; D is ambiguous. The TCR comes from a man in his sixties with acute or convalescent COVID-19. Sequenced input: peripheral blood. The DNA for the CDR3 is TGTGCCAGCAGCTTCACGGTGGAAAAACTGTTTTTT. Translated: CASSFTVEKLFF. The variable domain in full, with the rest retrieved from reference TRBV7-9 and TRBJ1-4, is DTGVSQNPRHKITKRGQNVTFRCDPISEHNRLYWYRQTLGQGPEFLTYFQNEAQLEKSRLLSDRFSAERPKGSFSTLEIQRTEQGDSAMYLCASSFTVEKLFFGSGTQLSVL.